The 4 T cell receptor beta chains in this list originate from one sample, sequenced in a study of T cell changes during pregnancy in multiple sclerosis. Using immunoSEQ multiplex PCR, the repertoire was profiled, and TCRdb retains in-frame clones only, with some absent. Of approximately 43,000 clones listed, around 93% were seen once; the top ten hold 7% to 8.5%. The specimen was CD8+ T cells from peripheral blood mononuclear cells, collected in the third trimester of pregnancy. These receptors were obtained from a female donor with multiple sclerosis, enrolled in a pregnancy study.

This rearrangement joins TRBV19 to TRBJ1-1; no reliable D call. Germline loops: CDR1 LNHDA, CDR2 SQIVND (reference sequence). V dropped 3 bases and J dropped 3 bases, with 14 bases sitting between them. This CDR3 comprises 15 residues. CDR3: CASSIGGSGDTEAFF. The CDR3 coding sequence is TGTGCCAGTAGTATTGGAGGTTCCGGGGACACTGAAGCTTTCTTT.

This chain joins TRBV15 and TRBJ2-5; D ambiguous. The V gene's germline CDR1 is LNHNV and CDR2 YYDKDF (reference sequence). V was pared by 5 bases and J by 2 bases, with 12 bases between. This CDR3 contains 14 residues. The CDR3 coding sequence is TGTGCCACCAGCCGAGCTCGTTCGCAAGAGACCCAGTACTTC. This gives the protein CATSRARSQETQYF.

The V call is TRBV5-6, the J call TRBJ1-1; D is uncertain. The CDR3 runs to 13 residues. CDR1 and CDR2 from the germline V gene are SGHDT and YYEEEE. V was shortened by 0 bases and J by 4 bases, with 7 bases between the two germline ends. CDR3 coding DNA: TGTGCCAGCAGCTTGGTTACAACCACTGAAGCTTTCTTT. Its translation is CASSLVTTTEAFF.

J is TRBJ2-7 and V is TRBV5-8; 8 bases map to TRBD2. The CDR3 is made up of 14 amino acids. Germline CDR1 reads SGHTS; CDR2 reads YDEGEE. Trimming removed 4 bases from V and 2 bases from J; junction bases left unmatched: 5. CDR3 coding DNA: TGTGCCAGCAGCCTACGACTAGCGCCCTACGAGCAGTACTTC. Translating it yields CASSLRLAPYEQYF.